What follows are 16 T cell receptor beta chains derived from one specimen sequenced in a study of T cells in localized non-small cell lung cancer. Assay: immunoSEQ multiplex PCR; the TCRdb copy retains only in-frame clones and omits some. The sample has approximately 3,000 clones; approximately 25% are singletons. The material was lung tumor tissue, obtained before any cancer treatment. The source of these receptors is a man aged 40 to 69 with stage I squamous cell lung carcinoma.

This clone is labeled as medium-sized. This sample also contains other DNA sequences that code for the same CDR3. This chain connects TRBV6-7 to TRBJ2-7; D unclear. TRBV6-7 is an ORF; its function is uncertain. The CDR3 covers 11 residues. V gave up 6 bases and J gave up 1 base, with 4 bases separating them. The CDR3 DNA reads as TGTGCCAGCAGAATTTCCTACGAGCAGTACTTC. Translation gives CASRISYEQYF.

The CDR3 loop reads CASSQGGTGAYSPLHF. CDR3 nucleotides: TGCGCCAGCAGCCAAGGGGGGACAGGGGCGTATTCACCCCTCCACTTT. The genes are TRBV4-1 and TRBJ1-6; 10 bases fit TRBD1. The J segment lost 8 bases and the V segment lost 1 base, leaving 5 bases of the junction unmatched. The CDR3 contains 16 residues. Germline loops: CDR1 MGHRA, CDR2 YSYEKL.

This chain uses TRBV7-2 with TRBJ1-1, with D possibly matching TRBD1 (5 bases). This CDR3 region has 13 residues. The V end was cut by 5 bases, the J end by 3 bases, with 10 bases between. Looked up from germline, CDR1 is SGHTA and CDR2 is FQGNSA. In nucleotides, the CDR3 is TGTGCCAGCAGCGGAGGGACTCACACTGAAGCTTTCTTT. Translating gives CASSGGTHTEAFF. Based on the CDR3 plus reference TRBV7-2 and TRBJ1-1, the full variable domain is GAGVSQSPSNKVTEKGKDVELRCDPISGHTALYWYRQSLGQGLEFLIYFQGNSAPDKSGLPSDRFSAERTGGSVSTLTIQRTQQEDSAVYLCASSGGTHTEAFFGQGTRLTVV.

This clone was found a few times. The CDR3 is CASSFGQGNYEQYF. Here the CDR3 DNA reads TGTGCCAGCAGTTTTGGCCAGGGGAACTACGAGCAGTACTTC. The chain carries TRBV28 and TRBJ2-7; weak D call: TRBD1 (6 bases). V was clipped by 3 bases and J by 3 bases, with 12 bases between them. The CDR3 loop spans 14 amino acids. Germline V gene lookup returns CDR1 MDHEN and CDR2 SYDVKM. Full variable domain (missing parts from reference TRBV28 and TRBJ2-7): DVKVTQSSRYLVKRTGEKVFLECVQDMDHENMFWYRQDPGLGLRLIYFSYDVKMKEKGDIPEGYSVSREKKERFSLILESASTNQTSMYLCASSFGQGNYEQYFGPGTRLTVT.

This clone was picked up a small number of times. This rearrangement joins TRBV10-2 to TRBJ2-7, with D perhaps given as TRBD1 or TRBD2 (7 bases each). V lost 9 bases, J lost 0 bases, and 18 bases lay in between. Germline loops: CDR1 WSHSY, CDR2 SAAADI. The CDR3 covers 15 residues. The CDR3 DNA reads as TGCGCCAGTAGGGAGGGGGCCTCTAACTCCTACGAGCAGTACTTC. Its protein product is CASREGASNSYEQYF.

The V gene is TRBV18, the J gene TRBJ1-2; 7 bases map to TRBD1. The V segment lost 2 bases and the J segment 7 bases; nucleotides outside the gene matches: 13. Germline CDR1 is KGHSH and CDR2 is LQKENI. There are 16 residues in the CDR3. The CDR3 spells CASSPVVTGQDTGYTF. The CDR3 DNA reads TGTGCCAGCTCACCAGTAGTGACAGGGCAAGATACTGGCTACACCTTC.

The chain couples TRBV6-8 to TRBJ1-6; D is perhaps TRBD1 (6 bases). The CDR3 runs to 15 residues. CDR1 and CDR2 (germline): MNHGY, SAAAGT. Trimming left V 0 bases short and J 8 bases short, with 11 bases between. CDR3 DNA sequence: TGTGCCAGCAGTTACTCGAGAAAGGGGGATTCACCCCTCCACTTT. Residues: CASSYSRKGDSPLHF.

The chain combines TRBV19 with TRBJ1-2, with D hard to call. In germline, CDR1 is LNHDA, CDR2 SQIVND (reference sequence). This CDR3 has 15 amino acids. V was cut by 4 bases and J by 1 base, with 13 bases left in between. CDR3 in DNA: TGTGCCAGTAGTAAAGGATGGACTTTTAACTATGGCTACACCTTC. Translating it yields CASSKGWTFNYGYTF.

The chain's CDR3 is CASSPTTYEQYF. CDR3 in DNA: TGTGCCAGCAGTCCCACTACGTACGAGCAGTACTTC. The chain recombines TRBV6-8 with TRBJ2-7; D remains unclear. This CDR3 is built from 12 residues. Looked up from germline, CDR1 is MNHGY and CDR2 is SAAAGT. The V gene lost 5 bases and the J gene lost 4 bases, with 9 bases spanning the gap.

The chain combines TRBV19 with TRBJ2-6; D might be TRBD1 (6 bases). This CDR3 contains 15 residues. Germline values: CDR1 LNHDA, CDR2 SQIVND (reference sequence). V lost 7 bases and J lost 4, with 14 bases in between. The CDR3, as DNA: TGTGCCAGTACCTTGGACAGAGCAGGGGCCAACGTCCTGACTTTC. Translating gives CASTLDRAGANVLTF.

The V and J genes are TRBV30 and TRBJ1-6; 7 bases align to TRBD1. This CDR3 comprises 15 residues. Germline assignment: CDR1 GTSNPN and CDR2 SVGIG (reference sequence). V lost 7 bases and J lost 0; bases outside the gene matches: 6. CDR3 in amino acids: CAFRTGGSYNSPLHF. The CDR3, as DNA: TGTGCCTTCCGGACAGGCGGCTCCTATAATTCACCCCTCCACTTT.

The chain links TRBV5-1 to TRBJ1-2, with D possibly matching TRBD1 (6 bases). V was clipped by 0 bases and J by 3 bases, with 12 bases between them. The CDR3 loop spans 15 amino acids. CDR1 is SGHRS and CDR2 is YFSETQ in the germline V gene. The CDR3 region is CASSLGQAKDYGYTF. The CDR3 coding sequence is TGCGCCAGCAGCTTGGGACAGGCCAAGGACTATGGCTACACCTTC.

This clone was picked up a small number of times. The CDR3 here is CASSPRRDSYEQYF. The CDR3 region has the DNA TGTGCCAGCAGTCCCCGACGGGACTCCTACGAGCAGTACTTC. The chain couples TRBV6-8 to TRBJ2-7, with D perhaps matching TRBD2 (5 bases). V was cut by 5 bases and J by 0 bases, with 11 bases left in between. The CDR3 covers 14 residues. Germline V gene data show CDR1 as MNHGY and CDR2 as SAAAGT.

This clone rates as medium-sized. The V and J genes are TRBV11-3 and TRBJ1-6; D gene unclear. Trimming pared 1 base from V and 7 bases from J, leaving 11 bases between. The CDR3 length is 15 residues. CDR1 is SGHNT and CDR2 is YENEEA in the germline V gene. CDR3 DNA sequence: TGTGCCAGCAGCTTAGTTCCGGGATGGAATTCACCCCTCCACTTT. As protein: CASSLVPGWNSPLHF.

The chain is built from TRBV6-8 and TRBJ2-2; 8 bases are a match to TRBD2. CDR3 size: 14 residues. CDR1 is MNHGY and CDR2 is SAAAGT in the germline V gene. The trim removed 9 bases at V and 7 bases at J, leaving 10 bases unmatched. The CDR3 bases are TGTGCCAGTTCCCGGGGGGGCCTAGGCGGGGAGCTGTTTTTT. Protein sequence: CASSRGGLGGELFF.

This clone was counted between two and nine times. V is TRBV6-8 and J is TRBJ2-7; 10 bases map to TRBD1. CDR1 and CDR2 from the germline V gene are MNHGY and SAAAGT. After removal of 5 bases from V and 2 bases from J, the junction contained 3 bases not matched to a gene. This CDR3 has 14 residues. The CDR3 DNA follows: TGTGCCAGCAGTAGGACAGGGGGGCCCTACGAGCAGTACTTC. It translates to CASSRTGGPYEQYF.